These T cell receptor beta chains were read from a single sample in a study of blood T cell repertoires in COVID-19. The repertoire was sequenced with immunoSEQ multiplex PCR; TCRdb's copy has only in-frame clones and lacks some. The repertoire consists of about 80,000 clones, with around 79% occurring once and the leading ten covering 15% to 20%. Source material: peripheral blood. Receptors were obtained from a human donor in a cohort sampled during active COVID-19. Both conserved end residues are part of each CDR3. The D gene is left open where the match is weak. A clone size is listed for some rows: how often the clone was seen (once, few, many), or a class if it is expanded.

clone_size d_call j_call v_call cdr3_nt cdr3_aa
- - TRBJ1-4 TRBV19 TGTGCCAGTAGTAGGGGGGGGACTAATGAAAAACTGTTTTTT CASSRGGTNEKLFF
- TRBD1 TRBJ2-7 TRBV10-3 TGTGCCATCAGGGTGGGACAGGGGGACAACGAGCAGTACTTC CAIRVGQGDNEQYF
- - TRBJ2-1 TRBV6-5 TGTGCCAGCGGCCTTTACAGGGAAACCTACAATGAGCAGTTCTTC CASGLYRETYNEQFF
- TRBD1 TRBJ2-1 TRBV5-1 TGCGCCAGCAGCTCCGGGACAGGGGGCTTCCGGCAGTTCTTC CASSSGTGGFRQFF
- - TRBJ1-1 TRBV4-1 TGCGCCAGCAGCCAAGTAGGGGGAATCTTCTTT CASSQVGGIFF
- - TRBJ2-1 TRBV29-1 TGCAGCGTTGAGCGTTGGAGGCCCTACAATGAGCAGTTCTTC CSVERWRPYNEQFF
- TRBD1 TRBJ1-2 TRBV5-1 TGCGCCAGCAGCTTAACAGGGGACTATGGCTACACCTTC CASSLTGDYGYTF
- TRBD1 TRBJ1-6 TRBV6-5 TGTGCCAGCAGTTACGAAGGGGGCTCGGCGCCCCTCCACTTT CASSYEGGSAPLHF
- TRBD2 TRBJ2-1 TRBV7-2 TGTGCCCCTAGGGAGCGGGGGTGTTCCTACAATGAGCAGTTCTTC CAPRERGCSYNEQFF
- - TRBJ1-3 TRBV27 TGTGCCAGCTCCTCTAGCGGGGGAACTGGAAACACCATATATTTT CASSSSGGTGNTIYF
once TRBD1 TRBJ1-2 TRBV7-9 TGTGCCAGCAGCATACAGGGGAATGGCTACACCTTC CASSIQGNGYTF
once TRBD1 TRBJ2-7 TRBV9 TGTGCCAGCAGCGCCCGGGGACAGTTTCTCTACGAGCAGTACTTC CASSARGQFLYEQYF
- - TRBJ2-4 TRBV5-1 TGCGCCAGCAGCTTAGGAAGGGAAGGGGACATTCAGTACTTC CASSLGREGDIQYF
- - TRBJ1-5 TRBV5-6 TGTGCCAGCAGCGTAGGGGTGAGCAATCAGCCCCAGCATTTT CASSVGVSNQPQHF
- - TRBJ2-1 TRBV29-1 TGCAGCGTTTCTTATCAAGGGAGAGGGACCTACAATGAGCAGTTCTTC CSVSYQGRGTYNEQFF
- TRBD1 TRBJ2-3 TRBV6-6 TGTGCCAGCAGTCGGGACAGGGGGAGAACAGATACGCAGTATTTT CASSRDRGRTDTQYF
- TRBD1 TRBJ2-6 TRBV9 TGTGCCAGCAGCGCCAGACAGGGGGCGATTCTGTCTGGGGCCAACGTCCTGACTTTC CASSARQGAILSGANVLTF
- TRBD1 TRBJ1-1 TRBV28 TGTGCCAGCAGTTTGGGCGGACAGGGGGCCACTGAAGCTTTCTTT CASSLGGQGATEAFF
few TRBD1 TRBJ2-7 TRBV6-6 TGTGCCAGCAGTTACGGGACAGGTCTTGGAGAGCAGTACTTC CASSYGTGLGEQYF
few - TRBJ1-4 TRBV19 TGTGCCAGTATCCCCAATGGGCGAGCAACTAATGAAAAACTGTTTTTT CASIPNGRATNEKLFF
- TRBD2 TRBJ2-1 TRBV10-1 TGCGCCAGCAGTGAGTCTGACGGGGGGGGCTTTTTGAAGTTCTTC CASSESDGGGFLKFF
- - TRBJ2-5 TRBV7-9 TGTGCCAGCAGCCAAAGCCTAGGAGGGGAGACCCAGTACTTC CASSQSLGGETQYF
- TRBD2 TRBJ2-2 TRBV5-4 TGTGCCAGCAGCAAATCGGAGGGACTAGGGGGTTTCAGATTTCCCGGGGAGCTGTTTTTT CASSKSEGLGGFRFPGELFF
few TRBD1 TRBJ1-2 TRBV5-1 TGCGCCAGCAGCTTGGCGACAGGGGATCTCTATGGCTACACCTTC CASSLATGDLYGYTF
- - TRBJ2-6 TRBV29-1 TGCAGCGTTGAGGTTATGGACACCACCAGCTCTGGGGCCAACGTCCTGACTTTC CSVEVMDTTSSGANVLTF
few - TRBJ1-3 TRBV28 TGTGCCAGCACCCTTGGGAGCGGCTCTGGAAACACCATATATTTT CASTLGSGSGNTIYF
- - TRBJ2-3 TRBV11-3 TGTGCCAGCAGCTTAGGGGCCAGGGAGGTTGCAGATACGCAGTATTTT CASSLGAREVADTQYF
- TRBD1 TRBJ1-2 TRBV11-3 TGTGCCAGCAGCATAACAAATCCGGGACAGGTGAACTATGGCTACACCTTC CASSITNPGQVNYGYTF
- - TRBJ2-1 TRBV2 TGTGCCAGGGCCCGGACCAGCGGTGACAATGAGCAGTTCTTC CARARTSGDNEQFF